The present T cell receptor beta chain was sequenced within a study of cytomegalovirus exposure and HLA in healthy donors (dated by TCRdb to 2016 to 2017). Some background on the complete study: According to an earlier analysis of 587 of the donors, about 179 million T cells yielded roughly 110 million unique TCR beta sequences and less than 300 Gb of sequence data. About 280 gigabases of sequencing data and around 90 million unique TCR sequences made up an early release that covered approximately 700 HLA-typed donors. Of the roughly 400 genotyped donors, over 80% were placed in the genetic ancestry cluster associated with self-reported Caucasian donors. The study aimed to test whether cataloging public T cell receptors could reveal signatures of past pathogen exposure. The study used immunosequencing to profile the T cell repertoires of approximately 630 subjects and linked those repertoires to cytomegalovirus serostatus. Along with the approximately 700-subject first cohort, a separate validation cohort of more than 90 different subjects was used. The study combined high-throughput TCR immunosequencing, statistical association of individual TCRs with disease status, and machine learning to predict cytomegalovirus infection status. To study patterns of TCR occurrence, a later analysis re-analyzed previously published TCR beta repertoires from more than 550 donors and added high-resolution HLA genotyping. In the later analysis, no new phenotypic data were used to find candidate immune exposures; instead, reliance was placed on TCR beta sequences and their occurrence across donors. An earlier analysis of 587 of the donors used high-throughput TCR beta sequencing to judge whether each TCR beta V gene segment behaved as functional or pseudogenic. Alongside the repertoire data, information on donor age, sex, ethnicity and CMV serostatus was compiled. Genome-wide SNP genotypes for about 55% of the roughly 670 donors were used in a later genetic analysis, which treated that subset as a discovery cohort. Every discovery cohort repertoire had been produced on one sequencing platform. HLA typing covered class I and class II loci at four-digit resolution. The number of donors typed differed by locus, with roughly 629-640 for A, B, C, DRB1 and DQB1, roughly 550 for DQA1, some 570 for DPA1, and approximately 470 for DPB1. Several DR-DQ haplotypes were handled as single units for association and clustering because linkage in the cohort was strong. Among about 400 genotyped donors of the cohort, an average of around 220,000 unique TCR beta nucleotide sequences was sequenced per donor, of which about 18% were non-productive. Broader findings and caveats from the paper: In a later analysis, 15,000 to 20,000 TCR beta sequences were associated with specific HLA alleles at a false discovery rate of 0.05. A later genetic analysis reported fewer N-insertions in productive TCRs among donors in an Asian-associated ancestry cluster than the 666-donor mean. A further reported finding was that TCR beta sequences accurately predicted the HLA-A and HLA-B alleles for most subjects in the first cohort. A later analysis found that HLA-associated TCR beta chains were more clonally expanded and had lower generation probabilities than equally common non-associated chains. In vitro tests confirmed that a few of the cytomegalovirus-associated TCR beta chains recognize cytomegalovirus antigens. For the cohort, immune exposure information was limited to CMV serostatus. The study listed 164 TCR beta chains as associated with cytomegalovirus. The 87-base-pair reads could not distinguish some IMGT-functional V segments, including TRBV6-2 and TRBV6-3, so those segments were excluded. In a later analysis, several top co-occurrence clusters were reported to appear linked to parvovirus B19, influenza, CMV and Epstein-Barr virus. When HLA alleles, especially DR and DQ, strongly co-occurred, TCR associations were difficult to assign to individual alleles. In this cohort, only TCR beta chains were sequenced, and detectable features were limited by the absence of alpha or paired-chain data. In both the original and validation cohorts, the classifier was reported to diagnose cytomegalovirus status with high specificity and sensitivity. Because HLA typing was unavailable for some donors at each locus, only the typed subset was used in association tests. Presence/absence analyses assumed roughly uniform sequencing depth across donors, an assumption that may not hold. Linkage disequilibrium might explain the correlated functional status among segregating V segments, but an unknown experimental factor could not be ruled out. According to the authors, the approach could potentially be generalized to other disease states and immunological phenotypes. Across donors, most TCR sequences were observed very rarely, whereas some public TCRs were present in many individuals. In a later genetic analysis, a missense DCLRE1C variant was associated with V-gene and J-gene trimming of TCR beta chains, and the association was replicated in an independent cohort. In a later analysis, TCR association rates were found to vary across HLA loci, with the most associated TCRs seen for DRB1 alleles and the fewest for HLA-C alleles. In an earlier analysis of about 600 of the donors, most TCR beta V segments appeared in productive rearrangements about 87% or about 30% of the time, broadly matching IMGT annotations. Most CMV-associated TCR beta chains appeared to be HLA-restricted in a later analysis, and the HLA associations seemed to be driven largely by CMV exposure. The earlier analysis of approximately 540 of the donors excluded approximately 17 rarely observed V segments, including chromosome 9 orphons, because counts were too low. A cluster of highly shared sequence variants was judged likely to be a technical artifact of the sequencing pipeline.

The library came from the immunoSEQ multiplex PCR assay. A mixture of 60 forward primers for TCR Vbeta segments and 13 reverse primers for TCR Jbeta segments was used in the multiplex PCR. Amplification of the CDR3 region of rearranged TCR beta genes was performed with a multiplex PCR assay on genomic DNA. The amplified TCR beta libraries were sequenced on the Illumina HiSeq System as 87-base-pair reads. Under the source paper's analysis protocol: A later analysis tallied approximately 87 million unique TCR beta chains across the approximately 670 repertoires, and around 12 million of those chains were shared by two or more donors. Raw reads were error-corrected and collapsed into unique sequences by a nearest-neighbor algorithm in which closely related sequences were merged to remove PCR and sequencing errors. CDR3 sequences were aligned to IMGT reference sequences to assign V, D and J gene segments. For a sequence to be retained, a match of at least six nucleotides was required to both a V gene segment and a J gene segment. Rearrangements were called productive when the CDR3 lacked stop codons and stayed in frame with V and J; all others were non-productive. Following IMGT convention, CDR3 was defined as the stretch from the second conserved V-encoded cysteine to the conserved J-encoded phenylalanine. The earlier analysis of about 620 of the donors excluded sequences that lacked an unambiguous match to a single V gene segment. An earlier analysis of fewer than 650 of the donors classified V segments as functional when productive rearrangements were above 56.7% and as segregating when the standard deviation between donors was above 5%. A statistical classification framework was built to diagnose cytomegalovirus status from the catalog of TCR beta chain sequences. In a later analysis, V and J genes were assigned by comparing TCR nucleotide sequences against IMGT/GENE-DB human TR gene sequences. A later analysis assigned CDR3 sequences and most-parsimonious VDJ recombination scenarios with the TCRdist pipeline. In a later analysis, every TCR beta chain was defined by the combination of its CDR3 amino acid sequence and its V-gene family, and reads without a unique V-gene family were dropped. A later analysis removed 500 to 600 highly shared, low-generation-probability nucleotide sequences to deal with suspected cross-contamination and a sequencing artifact. A later analysis calculated a clonal expansion index for each public chain from normalized within-repertoire ranks of inferred template counts. Generation probabilities in a later analysis came from a VDJ recombination model fitted to out-of-frame rearrangements, and those results were checked against IGoR. In a later analysis, TCR-TCR, TCR-HLA and TCR-CMV co-occurrence was scored with hypergeometric tests, and a repertoire-size bias correction was applied to TCR pairs. A later analysis estimated false discovery rates by permuting HLA or CMV assignments 20 times. In a later analysis, co-occurring TCRs were grouped with DBSCAN, and TCRdist sequence similarity was added when clustering was performed within HLA-allele-positive subsets. For co-occurrence clustering, repertoires with fewer than 30,000 or more than 120,000 public chains were excluded, along with five repertoires with anomalous nucleotide sharing. TCRdb retrieved this table from immuneACCESS and kept in-frame rearrangements only. Not all clones are present; in checked studies, unresolved V genes account for under half, and no reason is known for the remainder. That table is the source of V, J and clone size, and D and trimming were worked out from the DNA. For this sample there are 100,000 to 150,000 clones; around 77% appear just once. The ten largest account for 9.5% to 15% of the sample.

A note on this clone: Its antigen specificity is not known. Per-base quality was not reported, and no clone a single base away is much larger than it.

The germline V gene (reference sequence) sets CDR1 to GTSNPN and CDR2 to SVGIG. The CDR3 runs 14 residues from the cysteine to the phenylalanine. The read is trimmed to its CDR3 DNA, 42 bases read in frame from base 1. Trimming at the junction amounts to 4 bases on V and 4 bases on J, and the germline ends lie 13 bases apart. The cohort was made up of 666 healthy bone marrow donors. All cohort members were sampled while nominally healthy, although unrecorded immune exposures were likely present. The donor was CMV seropositive and belonged to the group of more than 250 seropositive cohort members. Every donor gave a peripheral blood sample, and the peripheral blood mononuclear cells from that sample were used for TCR beta sequencing. The Qiagen DNeasy Blood Extraction Kit was used to extract genomic DNA from the blood cell samples.

The source of this sequence is a woman aged 40 to 50 in good health and CMV-seropositive. The material sequenced was PBMCs. The sequence links TRBV30 to TRBJ2-2; a tentative D match to TRBD2 spans 6 bases. In nucleotides, the sequence is TGTGCCTGGAAAGGAGGGGTGAGCACCGGGGAGCTGTTTTTT. Protein translation: CAWKGGVSTGELFF.